Below are 2 T cell receptor beta chains sequenced from a single sample in a study of CD8+CD57+ T cells in acquired aplastic anemia. Genomic DNA acted as the template from which TCR beta VDJ combination and CDR3 sequence profiling were carried out. From the reads, TCRdb called clonotypes with MiXCR, one entry per CDR3 protein. The sample shows over 150,000 distinct CDR3 sequences, over 70% of them seen only once. Only patients with CD8+CD57+ cell expansion on flow cytometry were chosen for sequencing. The specimen was sorted CD4+, CD8+, or CD8+CD57+ T cells (not recorded which) from PBMCs. The receptors derive from a human donor with aplastic anemia.

This rearrangement joins TRBV7-3 to TRBJ2-5; no firm D call. V lost 5 bases to trimming and J lost 5 bases, with 12 bases between them. This CDR3 region has 13 residues. The V gene's germline CDR1 is SGHTA and CDR2 FQGTGA. In DNA, the CDR3 is TGTGCCAGCAGCATTAGCACGAGCGAGACCCAGTACTTC. This translates into CASSISTSETQYF.

The rearrangement links TRBV7-8 to TRBJ1-5, with D possibly TRBD1 on 5 matching bases. The germline V gene has CDR1 SGHVS and CDR2 FQNEAQ. This CDR3 has 13 amino acids. V was trimmed by 5 bases and J by 6 bases, leaving 11 bases between them. The CDR3 nucleotides read TGTGCCAGCAGCCTCAGGGATGGTCAGCCCCAGCATTTT. It encodes CASSLRDGQPQHF.